This TCR beta chain emerged from a study of CD8 T cells in ankylosing spondylitis. Broader study findings: For ankylosing spondylitis blood, a TCR beta motif of several highly homologous variants appeared characteristic. Within matched ankylosing spondylitis synovial fluid, disease-linked clones were reportedly significantly enriched. In peripheral blood, disease-linked CD8+ clones occurred at relatively low frequencies.

In germline, CDR1 is SSHAT, CDR2 FNYEAQ (reference sequence). Trimming stripped 1 base from V and 5 bases from J, with 12 bases between. The CDR3 has 15 amino acids. This clonotype was observed a few times. Its target is not known. Libraries of TCR beta came from quantitative 5'-RACE with molecular barcodes. TCRdb reprocessed the 5' RACE reads via MiXCR and lists one record per CDR3 protein. The sample has about 340,000 distinct CDR3 sequences, approximately 22% seen once; the top ten hold 10% to 15%. What was sequenced was blood, either unsorted or a sorted T cell fraction (not recorded which). The receptor was derived from a male donor with ankylosing spondylitis or in good health (not recorded which). J is TRBJ2-1 and V is TRBV7-7; no definite D call. The CDR3 DNA reads as TGTGCCAGCAGCTTAGATTCGGGTAAAGACAATGAGCAGTTCTTC. It encodes CASSLDSGKDNEQFF.